This T cell receptor (beta chain) was recorded in a study of T cells in Graves' hyperthyroidism and ophthalmopathy. Study overall: Prior to any treatment, at the point of initial diagnosis, peripheral blood was collected.

Amplification targeted TCR beta CDR3 regions from RNA transcripts. The TCR CDR3 first-round RT-PCR relied on the HTBI primer set. TCRdb called the multiplex PCR reads again in MiXCR, with one record for every CDR3 protein. The sample shows more than 300,000 distinct CDR3 sequences, roughly 13% of them seen only once. Study-level findings and limits: Separating ophthalmopathy from stable hyperthyroidism was achieved by a 13 V-J model. Peripheral blood also featured most of the thyroid clonotypes expanded above 0.001.

Regarding this clonotype: The antigen is unknown.

Germline V gene sequence: CDR1 SGHKS, CDR2 YYEKEE (reference sequence). This CDR3 spans 12 amino acids. The V end was cut by 3 bases, the J end by 11 bases, with 11 bases between. The authors obtained PBMCs from over 7.5 ml of fresh peripheral blood. This clonotype was sampled from a woman younger than 30 with Graves' hyperthyroidism. What was sequenced was blood. This chain links TRBV5-5 with TRBJ1-4; a possible D gene is TRBD1 (6 bases). Written as DNA, the CDR3 is TGTGCCAGCAGCTGGGGACAACGGAAACTGTTTTTT. Amino acid sequence: CASSWGQRKLFF.